The 24 T cell receptor beta chains below all came from one sample that was sequenced in a study of T cell responses to AZD1222 COVID-19 vaccine. Here immunoSEQ multiplex PCR was the method, and the copy in TCRdb shows in-frame clones only, minus some. The table includes roughly 120,000 clones, about 91% detected once. The starting material was peripheral blood, obtained on day 0 of AZD1222 vaccination. The receptors originated from an adult in good health.

J is TRBJ2-1 and V is TRBV6-5, with TRBD2 identical over 9 bases. After removal of 7 bases from V and 6 bases from J, the junction contained 7 bases not matched to a gene. This CDR3 region has 14 residues. The V gene's germline CDR1 is MNHEY and CDR2 SVGAGI. This CDR3 is CASTYSGRGNEQFF. The CDR3 DNA reads as TGTGCCAGCACCTATAGCGGGAGAGGCAATGAGCAGTTCTTC.

This clone was observed a single time. The chain couples TRBV7-9 to TRBJ1-3; D ambiguous. V was pared by 1 base and J by 0 bases, with 4 bases between. The CDR3 sequence is 14 residues long. The germline CDR1 and CDR2 sequences are SEHNR and FQNEAQ (reference sequence). The CDR3 loop reads CASSLGGSGNTIYF. CDR3 nucleotide sequence: TGTGCCAGCAGCTTAGGGGGCTCTGGAAACACCATATATTTT.

The chain combines TRBV9 with TRBJ1-1; 9 positions agree with TRBD1. V shed 0 bases and J 4 bases; nucleotides not matched to a gene: 13. CDR3 size: 18 residues. Germline CDR1 SGDLS, CDR2 YYNGEE. This CDR3 is CASSVATTTGGRGTEAFF. CDR3 in DNA: TGTGCCAGCAGCGTAGCTACAACTACAGGGGGCAGAGGCACTGAAGCTTTCTTT.

This chain connects TRBV7-2 to TRBJ2-7; perhaps D is TRBD1 or TRBD2 (5 bases each). Germline V gives CDR1 SGHTA, CDR2 FQGNSA. Trimming took 4 bases from V and 3 from J, leaving 22 bases between them. This CDR3 has 17 residues. As DNA, the CDR3 is TGTGCCAGCAGCTCATCCGTCGGGGCGGTAGGAAACTACGAGCAGTACTTC. Translation gives CASSSSVGAVGNYEQYF.

The J gene is TRBJ1-1, the V gene TRBV6-5; D possibly corresponds to TRBD1 (5 bases). In germline, CDR1 is MNHEY, CDR2 SVGAGI. The CDR3 has 14 residues. V was clipped by 6 bases and J by 2 bases, with 13 bases between them. CDR3 protein: CASRLRDLNTEAFF. CDR3 coding DNA: TGTGCCAGCAGACTCAGGGACCTTAACACTGAAGCTTTCTTT.

With respect to this clone: One end of the junction is discordant with germline, which a read error may explain. The gene calls are TRBV12-3 or TRBV12-4 and TRBJ1-6; possible D gene TRBD1, 5 bases. The CDR3 extends over 11 amino acids. The CDR3, as DNA: TGTGCCAGCAGTCTCACAGGCCAGGTCTACTTT. Translation gives CASSLTGQVYF.

The CDR3 bases are TGCGCCAGCAGCGCTACTGCCGGTTCGGGAAACACCATATATTTT. Translated, it gives CASSATAGSGNTIYF. This sequence joins TRBV5-1 and TRBJ1-3, with D unresolved. The CDR3 loop spans 15 amino acids. CDR1 SGHRS and CDR2 YFSETQ come from the germline V gene. V gave up 4 bases and J gave up 4 bases, with 15 bases separating them.

This chain uses TRBV7-8 with TRBJ2-3; 9 bases agree with TRBD2. Per germline, CDR1 SGHVS and CDR2 FQNEAQ. This CDR3 spans 15 amino acids. V gave up 5 bases and J gave up 4 bases; unmatched junction bases: 7. CDR3 coding DNA: TGTGCCAGCAGCACTCTAGCGGGATGGGCAGATACGCAGTATTTT. It encodes CASSTLAGWADTQYF. The variable domain in full, completed from reference TRBV7-8 and TRBJ2-3, reads GAGVSQSPRYKVAKRGQDVALRCDPISGHVSLFWYQQALGQGPEFLTYFQNEAQLDKSGLPSDRFFAERPEGSVSTLKIQRTQQEDSAVYLCASSTLAGWADTQYFGPGTRLTVL.

The genes are TRBV27 and TRBJ2-7; TRBD2 is a possible D gene (6 bases). Trimming took off 5 bases at V and 4 bases at J, with 12 bases between the two ends. Germline-derived CDR1 and CDR2 are MNHEY and SMNVEV (reference sequence). There are 13 residues in the CDR3. The CDR3 DNA reads as TGTGCCAGCAGTCCGCCGGGGACTTACGAGCAGTACTTC. Residues: CASSPPGTYEQYF.

The chain is built from TRBV4-2 and TRBJ2-3; 7 bases agree with TRBD2. With 1 base clipped from V and 0 bases from J, the junction kept 4 bases outside the gene matches. Germline CDR1 is LGHNA and CDR2 is YNFKEQ. There are 16 residues in the CDR3. In nucleotides, the CDR3 is TGTGCCAGCAGCCAAGGGGACTACGCTAGCACAGATACGCAGTATTTT. Translated: CASSQGDYASTDTQYF.

V and J are TRBV6-5 and TRBJ2-7, with 8 nucleotides matching TRBD2. Germline assignment: CDR1 MNHEY and CDR2 SVGAGI. The CDR3 runs 15 residues. Unmatched junction bases numbered 18, after V lost 11 bases and J lost 6 bases. The CDR3, as DNA: TGTGCCGGCCGATCAGCGGGAGAAGTTGATGGCGAGCAGTACTTC. Amino acids: CAGRSAGEVDGEQYF.

V gene TRBV6-2 or TRBV6-3 combines with J gene TRBJ2-1; possibly TRBD2 for D (6 bases). CDR3 length equals 16 residues. V gave up 6 bases and J gave up 3 bases, with 18 bases separating them. From germline, CDR1 is MNHEY and CDR2 SVGEGT. DNA for the CDR3: TGTGCCAGCAGCTATGGGACTCGCAGGGACTACAATGAGCAGTTCTTC. Encoded protein: CASSYGTRRDYNEQFF.

This chain uses TRBV9 with TRBJ2-2; D call uncertain. CDR1 and CDR2 (germline): SGDLS, YYNGEE. The CDR3 loop spans 16 amino acids. With 2 bases removed from V and 7 bases from J, the gap between germline ends came to 18 bases. The CDR3 nucleotides are TGTGCCAGCAGCGTTTTTCCAGGCACGAACGGCGGGGAGCTGTTTTTT. It yields the protein CASSVFPGTNGGELFF.

The chain employs TRBV27 and TRBJ1-4; D unclear. Trimming took 6 bases from V and 4 from J, leaving 21 bases between them. This CDR3 has 17 amino acids. Looked up from germline, CDR1 is MNHEY and CDR2 is SMNVEV (reference sequence). DNA for the CDR3: TGTGCCAGCAGCCCCCTAGGCCGCACAACTCGTAATGAAAAACTGTTTTTT. This translates into CASSPLGRTTRNEKLFF.

This chain connects TRBV25-1 to TRBJ1-4, with D unclear. The CDR3 sequence is 14 residues long. The germline V gene has CDR1 MGHDK and CDR2 SYGVNS. V was cut by 2 bases and J by 4 bases, with 8 bases left in between. The CDR3 bases are TGTGCCAGCAGTGAAGAACCCGTTAATGAAAAACTGTTTTTT. Translating gives CASSEEPVNEKLFF. Full variable domain (outside the CDR3, taken from reference TRBV25-1 and TRBJ1-4): EADIYQTPRYLVIGTGKKITLECSQTMGHDKMYWYQQDPGMELHLIHYSYGVNSTEKGDLSSESTVSRIRTEHFPLTLESARPSHTSQYLCASSEEPVNEKLFFGSGTQLSVL.

This chain links TRBV30 with TRBJ2-5; unclear D gene. The CDR3 is made up of 11 amino acids. CDR1 and CDR2 (germline): GTSNPN, SVGIG (reference sequence). V lost 5 bases and J lost 6, with 10 bases in between. The CDR3 DNA reads TGTGCCTGGGGCTCGGAGCAGACCCAGTACTTC. It encodes CAWGSEQTQYF.

The rearrangement joins TRBV29-1 to TRBJ1-1, with 7 bases fitting TRBD1. The CDR3 contains 12 residues. CDR1 is SQVTM and CDR2 is ANQGSEA in the germline V gene. V lost 3 bases to trimming and J lost 4 bases; unmatched junction nucleotides: 2. For the CDR3, the DNA is TGCAGCGTTGACAGGGGGGGCACTGAAGCTTTCTTT. Translated: CSVDRGGTEAFF.

The chain combines TRBV25-1 with TRBJ2-2; TRBD2 might be the D (5 bases). The V end was cut by 5 bases, the J end by 6 bases, with 13 bases between. Per the germline V gene, CDR1 is MGHDK and CDR2 is SYGVNS. The CDR3 is 14 amino acids. As DNA, the CDR3 is TGTGCCAGCAGTCCGCCCCATAGCGCCGGGGAGCTGTTTTTT. This codes for CASSPPHSAGELFF.

The chain employs TRBV9 and TRBJ1-1; D gene unclear. Germline CDR1 and CDR2: SGDLS and YYNGEE. Trimming stripped 2 bases from V and 1 base from J, with 9 bases between. The CDR3 has 14 residues. The CDR3 here is CASSVEGWNTEAFF. The CDR3 DNA follows: TGTGCCAGCAGCGTGGAGGGATGGAACACTGAAGCTTTCTTT. The full variable domain, with the rest looked up from reference TRBV9 and TRBJ1-1, is DSGVTQTPKHLITATGQRVTLRCSPRSGDLSVYWYQQSLDQGLQFLIQYYNGEERAKGNILERFSAQQFPDLHSELNLSSLELGDSALYFCASSVEGWNTEAFFGQGTRLTVV.

The CDR3 here is CASSPRWDTQYF. The CDR3 bases are TGTGCCAGCAGTCCCCGATGGGATACGCAGTATTTT. This chain links TRBV27 with TRBJ2-3; D not resolved. Germline CDR1 MNHEY, CDR2 SMNVEV (reference sequence). The CDR3 runs to 12 residues. V lost 5 bases to trimming and J lost 6 bases, with 9 bases between them.

The genes are TRBV2 and TRBJ1-5; 7 bases are a match to TRBD1. With V trimmed by 6 bases and J by 2 bases, 4 bases remained unmatched. The length of the CDR3 is 14 residues. Germline CDR1 is SNHLY and CDR2 is FYNNEI. In DNA, the CDR3 is TGTGCCAGCAGAGACAGGGTTCGCAATCAGCCCCAGCATTTT. Protein: CASRDRVRNQPQHF.

This chain connects TRBV27 to TRBJ2-3; no firm D call. CDR3 length: 15 residues. Germline CDR1 reads MNHEY; CDR2 reads SMNVEV (reference sequence). Trimming shortened V by 2 bases and J by 4 bases, and 13 bases separated the two germline ends. CDR3 amino acids: CASSLVRQAPDTQYF. CDR3 DNA: TGTGCCAGCAGTTTAGTCCGGCAGGCCCCAGATACGCAGTATTTT.

The J gene is TRBJ1-1, the V gene TRBV6-5; D might be TRBD1 (5 bases). Trimming removed 5 bases at V and 7 bases at J, with 11 bases between. The CDR3 spans 12 residues. Germline values: CDR1 MNHEY, CDR2 SVGAGI. The CDR3 DNA is TGTGCCAGCAGTCGGGGGTCGATTGAAGCTTTCTTT. Its protein is CASSRGSIEAFF.

The chain recombines TRBV13 with TRBJ2-5; weak D call: TRBD2 (5 bases). This CDR3 region has 13 residues. Trimming stripped 1 base from V and 5 bases from J, with 8 bases between. Germline V gene sequence: CDR1 PRHDT, CDR2 FYEKMQ (reference sequence). CDR3 nucleotides: TGTGCCAGCAGCTTAGACCGAGGGGAGACCCAGTACTTC. It encodes CASSLDRGETQYF.